The T cell receptor (beta chain) described here comes from a study of blood T cell repertoires in COVID-19. Participant ages covered about 18 to 89 years across 24 US areas. Donors were grouped by their self-reported clinical history. Germline V CDR1 and CDR2: ENHRY, SYGVKD. Trimming took 2 bases from V and 3 from J, leaving 10 bases between them. There are 14 residues in the CDR3. Sequencing used immunoSEQ multiplex PCR; TCRdb keeps in-frame clones, though not all of them. The sample shows about 180,000 clones, over 75% of them seen only once. The receptor was derived from a woman aged 18-29 years who had recovered from COVID-19. The sequenced sample was PBMCs or T cells enriched from blood (not recorded which). This chain joins TRBV10-3 and TRBJ1-1; a possible D gene is TRBD1 (6 bases). The CDR3 nucleotides are TGTGCCATCAGTGAGACCACAGGGCACACTGAAGCTTTCTTT. This translates into CAISETTGHTEAFF.